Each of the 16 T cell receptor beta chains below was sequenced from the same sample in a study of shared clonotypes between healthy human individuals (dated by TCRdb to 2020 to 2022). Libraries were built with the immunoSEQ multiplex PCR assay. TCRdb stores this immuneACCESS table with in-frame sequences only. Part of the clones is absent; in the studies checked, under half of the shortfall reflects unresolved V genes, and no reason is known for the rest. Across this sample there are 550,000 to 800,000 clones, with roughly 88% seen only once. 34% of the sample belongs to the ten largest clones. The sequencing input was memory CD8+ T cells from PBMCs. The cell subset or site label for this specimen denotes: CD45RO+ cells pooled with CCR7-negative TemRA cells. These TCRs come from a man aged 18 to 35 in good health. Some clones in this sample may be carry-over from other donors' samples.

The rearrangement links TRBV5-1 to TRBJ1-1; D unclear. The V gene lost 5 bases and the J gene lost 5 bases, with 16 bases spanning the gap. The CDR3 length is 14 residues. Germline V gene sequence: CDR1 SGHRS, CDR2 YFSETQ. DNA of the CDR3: TGCGCCAGCAGGCTTGGCATTCCAACAACTGAAGCTTTCTTT. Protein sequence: CASRLGIPTTEAFF.

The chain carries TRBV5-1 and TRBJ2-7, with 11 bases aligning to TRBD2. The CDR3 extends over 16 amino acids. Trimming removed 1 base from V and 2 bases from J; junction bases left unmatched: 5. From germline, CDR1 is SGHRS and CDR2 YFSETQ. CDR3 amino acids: CASSLTSGSITYEQYF. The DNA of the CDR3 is TGCGCCAGCAGCTTGACTAGCGGGAGTATCACCTACGAGCAGTACTTC.

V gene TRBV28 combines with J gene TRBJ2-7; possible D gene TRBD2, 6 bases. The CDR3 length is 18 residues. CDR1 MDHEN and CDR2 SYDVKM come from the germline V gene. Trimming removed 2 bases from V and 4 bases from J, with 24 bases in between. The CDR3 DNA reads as TGTGCCAGCAGTTTAAGGTTTTATTCCGGGAGTAACTTTTACGAGCAGTACTTC. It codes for CASSLRFYSGSNFYEQYF.

The CDR3: CASSSGTRIQFGTDTQYF. CDR3 DNA: TGTGCCAGCAGCTCCGGGACTAGGATTCAGTTCGGCACAGATACGCAGTATTTT. J is TRBJ2-3 and V is TRBV11-2; 8 bases align to TRBD2. The CDR3 contains 18 residues. V gave up 4 bases and J gave up 1 base; unmatched junction bases: 13. CDR1 SGHAT and CDR2 FQNNGV come from the germline V gene. Full variable domain (outside the CDR3, taken from reference TRBV11-2 and TRBJ2-3): EAGVAQSPRYKIIEKRQSVAFWCNPISGHATLYWYQQILGQGPKLLIQFQNNGVVDDSQLPKDRFSAERLKGVDSTLKIQPAKLEDSAVYLCASSSGTRIQFGTDTQYFGPGTRLTVL.

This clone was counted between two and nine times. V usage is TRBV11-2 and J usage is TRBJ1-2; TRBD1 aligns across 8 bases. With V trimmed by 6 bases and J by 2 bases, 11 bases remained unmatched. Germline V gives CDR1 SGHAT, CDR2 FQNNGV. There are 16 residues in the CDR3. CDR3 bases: TGTGCCAGCAGTTCCCTAAGGGACAGGCGGAACTATGGCTACACCTTC. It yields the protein CASSSLRDRRNYGYTF. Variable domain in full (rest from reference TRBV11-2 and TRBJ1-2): EAGVAQSPRYKIIEKRQSVAFWCNPISGHATLYWYQQILGQGPKLLIQFQNNGVVDDSQLPKDRFSAERLKGVDSTLKIQPAKLEDSAVYLCASSSLRDRRNYGYTFGSGTRLTVV.

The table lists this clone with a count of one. CDR3 DNA sequence: TGTGCCAGTAGTATAGTCATGGGGAGAGAGACCCAGTACTTC. Its protein is CASSIVMGRETQYF. The V call is TRBV19, the J call TRBJ2-5; tentatively, D is TRBD2 (5 bases). Per the germline V gene, CDR1 is LNHDA and CDR2 is SQIVND (reference sequence). This CDR3 has 14 residues. The V end lost 1 base, the J end lost 4 bases, and 10 bases lay between the germline ends.

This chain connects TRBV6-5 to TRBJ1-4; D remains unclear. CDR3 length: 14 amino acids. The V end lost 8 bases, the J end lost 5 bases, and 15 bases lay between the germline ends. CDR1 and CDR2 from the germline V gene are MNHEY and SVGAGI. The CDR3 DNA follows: TGTGCCAGCGGCCGACACGATCCAAATGAAAAACTGTTTTTT. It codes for CASGRHDPNEKLFF.

CDR3 bases: TGCGCCAGCAGCCCCCGAACTAGCGGGAGAAACGAGCAGTTCTTC. It codes for CASSPRTSGRNEQFF. The genes are TRBV4-3 and TRBJ2-1; TRBD2 matches 11 bases. CDR1 LGHNA and CDR2 YSLEER come from the germline V gene. This CDR3 is built from 15 residues. V lost 4 bases, J lost 10 bases, and 9 bases stayed unmatched.

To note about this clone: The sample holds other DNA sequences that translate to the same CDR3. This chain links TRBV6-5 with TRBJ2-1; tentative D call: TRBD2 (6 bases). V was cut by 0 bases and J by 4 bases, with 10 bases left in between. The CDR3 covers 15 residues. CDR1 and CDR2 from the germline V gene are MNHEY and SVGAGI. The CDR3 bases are TGTGCCAGCAGTTACTCAAGGACTATATACAATGAGCAGTTCTTC. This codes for CASSYSRTIYNEQFF.

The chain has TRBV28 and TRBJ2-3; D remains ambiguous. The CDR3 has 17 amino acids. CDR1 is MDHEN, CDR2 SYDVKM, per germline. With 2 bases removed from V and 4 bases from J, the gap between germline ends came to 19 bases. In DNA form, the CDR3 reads TGTGCCAGCAGTTTAGGGTATCCGGGCCCCCGGGCAGATACGCAGTATTTT. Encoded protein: CASSLGYPGPRADTQYF.

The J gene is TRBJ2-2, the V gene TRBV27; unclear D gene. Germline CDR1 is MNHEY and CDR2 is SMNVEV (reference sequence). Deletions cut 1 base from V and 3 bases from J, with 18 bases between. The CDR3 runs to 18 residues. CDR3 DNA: TGTGCCAGCAGTTTATATGGTACCCCCCCTGGGGACACCGGGGAGCTGTTTTTT. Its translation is CASSLYGTPPGDTGELFF.

CDR3 DNA: TGTGCCAGCGACTCTTCGGGGCCAGCGGGCACAGATACGCAGTATTTT. Its protein is CASDSSGPAGTDTQYF. The chain carries TRBV7-9 and TRBJ2-3; D possibly matches TRBD1 or TRBD2 (5 bases each). Deletions cut 8 bases from V and 1 base from J, with 19 bases between. CDR1 SEHNR and CDR2 FQNEAQ come from the germline V gene (reference sequence). The CDR3 runs 16 residues.

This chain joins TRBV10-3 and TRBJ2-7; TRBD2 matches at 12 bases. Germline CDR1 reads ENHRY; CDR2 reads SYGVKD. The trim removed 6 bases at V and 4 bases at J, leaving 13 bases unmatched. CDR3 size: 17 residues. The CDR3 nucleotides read TGTGCCATCAGGGGGGGACTAGCGGGCGGAGATAGGTACGAGCAGTACTTC. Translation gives CAIRGGLAGGDRYEQYF.

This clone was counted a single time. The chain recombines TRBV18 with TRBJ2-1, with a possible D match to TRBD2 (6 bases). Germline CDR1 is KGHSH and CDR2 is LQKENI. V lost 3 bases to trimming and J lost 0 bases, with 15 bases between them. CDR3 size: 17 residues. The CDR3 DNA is TGTGCCAGCTCACCCCGGGACTTTTCTAACTCCTACAATGAGCAGTTCTTC. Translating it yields CASSPRDFSNSYNEQFF.

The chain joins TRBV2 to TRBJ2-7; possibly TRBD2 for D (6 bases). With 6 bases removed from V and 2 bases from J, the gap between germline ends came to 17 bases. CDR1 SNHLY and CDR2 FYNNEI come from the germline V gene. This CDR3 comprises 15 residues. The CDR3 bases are TGTGCCAGCAGCATAAGGGGAGGCAGGACCTACGAGCAGTACTTC. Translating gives CASSIRGGRTYEQYF. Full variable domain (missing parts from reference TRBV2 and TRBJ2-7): EPEVTQTPSHQVTQMGQEVILRCVPISNHLYFYWYRQILGQKVEFLVSFYNNEISEKSEIFDDQFSVERPDGSNFTLKIRSTKLEDSAMYFCASSIRGGRTYEQYFGPGTRLTVT.

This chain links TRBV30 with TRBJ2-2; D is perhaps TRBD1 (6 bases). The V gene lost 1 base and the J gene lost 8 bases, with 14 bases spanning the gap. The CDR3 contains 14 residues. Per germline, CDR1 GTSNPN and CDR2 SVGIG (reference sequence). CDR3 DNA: TGTGCCTGGAGTGGCAGGGGCGCGTGGGGGGAGCTGTTTTTT. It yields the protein CAWSGRGAWGELFF.